This entry concerns a single T cell receptor (beta chain). The antigen remains undetermined. The sample originates from a study of post-analysis software for immune sequencing data. Study summary: Relapsing-remitting, secondary progressive and progressive-relapsing courses of multiple sclerosis were included.

The trim removed 1 base at V and 6 bases at J, leaving 4 bases unmatched. Germline CDR1 LGHNA, CDR2 YSLEER. The CDR3 extends over 14 amino acids. General observations from the study: Those with multiple sclerosis, the patient group, showed significantly lower normalized Chao1 diversity than controls. In patients, TRBV5-6, TRBV5-1 and TRBV20-1 belonged to five or six TRBV segments found more frequently than in controls. Strong same-batch co-clustering of samples appeared with F measure clustering.

The authors incorporated unique molecular identifiers into the TCR beta cDNA libraries. Around 500,000 cDNA molecules came from roughly 1 to 10 million T cells. TCRdb passed the PCR reads through MiXCR, listing each CDR3 protein once. Altogether about 770,000 distinct CDR3 sequences are present, 40% to 55% being singletons, with the ten largest covering 4.9%. Sequencing was carried out using blood. The genes are TRBV4-3 and TRBJ2-3; 7 bases fit TRBD2. This receptor was taken from a girl aged 10 to 17 with multiple sclerosis. The CDR3 protein is CASSQGLAWDTQYF. DNA for the CDR3: TGCGCCAGCAGCCAAGGACTAGCCTGGGATACGCAGTATTTT.